Presented here are 10 T cell receptor beta chains from one specimen sequenced in a study of OX40 agonist ivuxolimab in advanced cancers. Profiled with immunoSEQ multiplex PCR; TCRdb holds only in-frame clones, not every one. The top ten hold roughly 6.1% of the sample, which has fewer than 80,000 clones, 70% to 90% seen once. Sequencing used CD4+ or CD8+ T cells sorted from blood, obtained in a trial of the OX40 agonist ivuxolimab. The receptor set was obtained from an adult with an advanced solid tumor such as melanoma, head and neck, liver or kidney cancer.

This clone was recorded a few times. Written as DNA, the CDR3 is TGTGCCTGGAGTGTGCAGGGTGGCTACACCTTC. Translated: CAWSVQGGYTF. V gene TRBV30 combines with J gene TRBJ1-2, with D perhaps TRBD1 (5 bases). Trimming removed 0 bases from V and 7 bases from J, with 6 bases in between. Germline V gene sequence: CDR1 GTSNPN, CDR2 SVGIG (reference sequence). This CDR3 has 11 residues. Complete variable domain (other parts from reference TRBV30 and TRBJ1-2): SQTIHQWPATLVQPVGSPLSLECTVEGTSNPNLYWYRQAAGRGLQLLFYSVGIGQISSEVPQNLSASRPQDRQFILSSKKLLLSDSGFYLCAWSVQGGYTFGSGTRLTVV.

This chain links TRBV7-2 with TRBJ2-3; D unresolved. Trimming cost V 2 bases and J 0 bases, with 12 bases left between them. The germline gives CDR1 SGHTA, CDR2 FQGNSA. This CDR3 has 16 residues. CDR3 DNA sequence: TGTGCCAGCAGCTTATTGGCCTCCACAAGCACAGATACGCAGTATTTT. It codes for CASSLLASTSTDTQYF.

This chain uses TRBV7-9 with TRBJ1-1; 12 bases agree with TRBD1. CDR1 is SEHNR, CDR2 FQNEAQ, per germline (reference sequence). There are 15 residues in the CDR3. V dropped 5 bases and J dropped 6; count of bases not matched to a gene: 7. CDR3 coding DNA: TGTGCCAGCAGCCCGGGACAGGGGGCGAGTGCTGAAGCTTTCTTT. Translating it yields CASSPGQGASAEAFF.

This sequence joins TRBV7-2 and TRBJ1-5; D not certain. The CDR3 spans 15 residues. Looked up from germline, CDR1 is SGHTA and CDR2 is FQGNSA. Trimming left V 0 bases short and J 7 bases short, with 13 bases between. CDR3 sequence (DNA): TGTGCCAGCAGCTTAGCTTTAGGGAAGGGCCAGCCCCAGCATTTT. It yields the protein CASSLALGKGQPQHF.

The rearrangement joins TRBV9 to TRBJ2-1, with 7 bases fitting TRBD2. Per the germline V gene, CDR1 is SGDLS and CDR2 is YYNGEE. Germline trimming cut 0 bases from V and 9 bases from J; bases unmatched to any gene: 6. The CDR3 has 14 residues. This CDR3 reads CASSVVGWGGEQFF. The DNA of the CDR3 is TGTGCCAGCAGCGTAGTCGGCTGGGGGGGTGAGCAGTTCTTC. The variable domain in full, with the rest retrieved from reference TRBV9 and TRBJ2-1, is DSGVTQTPKHLITATGQRVTLRCSPRSGDLSVYWYQQSLDQGLQFLIQYYNGEERAKGNILERFSAQQFPDLHSELNLSSLELGDSALYFCASSVVGWGGEQFFGPGTRLTVL.

On this clone itself: Other nucleotide sequences from this sample produce the same CDR3. The gene calls are TRBV9 and TRBJ2-5; 11 bases fit TRBD2. The trim removed 0 bases at V and 2 bases at J, leaving 6 bases unmatched. Germline assignment: CDR1 SGDLS and CDR2 YYNGEE. This CDR3 contains 17 residues. The CDR3 sequence: CASSVGTSGGIQETQYF. The CDR3, as DNA: TGTGCCAGCAGCGTAGGTACTAGCGGGGGCATTCAAGAGACCCAGTACTTC.

The chain is built from TRBV2 and TRBJ2-1; 8 bases are a match to TRBD2. The germline V gene encodes CDR1 SNHLY and CDR2 FYNNEI. J lost 3 bases, V lost 6 bases, and 7 bases had no gene match. The CDR3 length is 15 residues. The chain's CDR3 is CASRKTSVVYNEQFF. DNA of the CDR3: TGTGCCAGCAGAAAGACTAGCGTGGTCTACAATGAGCAGTTCTTC.

The chain has TRBV18 and TRBJ1-1, with a weak D call TRBD1 (5 bases). The CDR3 totals 15 residues. V lost 0 bases and J 5 bases, leaving 13 bases between the germline ends. Germline V lookup: CDR1 KGHSH, CDR2 LQKENI. CDR3 sequence: CASSPPGGMGTEAFF. The DNA of the CDR3 is TGTGCCAGCTCACCACCGGGGGGGATGGGAACTGAAGCTTTCTTT.

This clone has more than one count but fewer than ten. This chain uses TRBV21-1 with TRBJ1-5; the D segment call TRBD1 is taken from the table without a DNA check. TRBV21-1 counts as a pseudogene. This CDR3 contains 15 residues. The CDR3: CASSNRTDSNQPQHF. DNA for the CDR3: TGTGCCAGCAGCAATAGGACAGATAGCAATCAGCCCCAGCATTTT.

This clone was seen only a few times. The chain carries TRBV5-1 and TRBJ2-7, with TRBD1 as a possible D gene (5 bases). CDR3 length equals 13 residues. Germline CDR1 SGHRS, CDR2 YFSETQ. Trimming stripped 0 bases from V and 6 bases from J, with 10 bases between. CDR3 sequence: CASSLGQSIEQYF. CDR3 DNA sequence: TGCGCCAGCAGCTTGGGACAGTCCATCGAGCAGTACTTC. The full variable domain, its missing parts supplied by reference TRBV5-1 and TRBJ2-7, is KAGVTQTPRYLIKTRGQQVTLSCSPISGHRSVSWYQQTPGQGLQFLFEYFSETQRNKGNFPGRFSGRQFSNSRSEMNVSTLELGDSALYLCASSLGQSIEQYFGPGTRLTVT.